The 19 T cell receptor beta chains reported below all come from one sample, sequenced in a study of T cell responses to AZD1222 COVID-19 vaccine. The method was immunoSEQ multiplex PCR; TCRdb's version includes in-frame clones alone and lacks a portion of them. In the table there are about 150,000 clones, roughly 90% of which are singletons. This specimen was peripheral blood, taken on day 0 of AZD1222 vaccination. The receptors here all came from an adult in good health.

The CDR3 sequence: CASSVLGEYNEQFF. Here the CDR3 DNA reads TGTGCCAGCAGCGTACTCGGAGAATACAATGAGCAGTTCTTC. The chain recombines TRBV9 with TRBJ2-1; D call uncertain. V was trimmed by 1 base and J by 4 bases, leaving 9 bases between them. Germline lookup yields CDR1 SGDLS and CDR2 YYNGEE. The CDR3 spans 14 residues.

This chain joins TRBV5-6 and TRBJ1-4; D is perhaps TRBD1 (5 bases). V was pared by 1 base and J by 4 bases, with 11 bases between. Germline V gene lookup returns CDR1 SGHDT and CDR2 YYEEEE. This CDR3 has 15 residues. This CDR3 reads CASSLSTGYNEKLFF. In DNA form, the CDR3 reads TGTGCCAGCAGCTTGAGCACAGGCTATAATGAAAAACTGTTTTTT. Full variable domain (rest looked up from reference TRBV5-6 and TRBJ1-4): DAGVTQSPTHLIKTRGQQVTLRCSPKSGHDTVSWYQQALGQGPQFIFQYYEEEERQRGNFPDRFSGHQFPNYSSELNVNALLLGDSALYLCASSLSTGYNEKLFFGSGTQLSVL.

The CDR3 DNA follows: TGTGCCAGCAGTGACCGGCCGTATGGCTACACCTTC. It specifies CASSDRPYGYTF. V usage is TRBV6-2 or TRBV6-3 and J usage is TRBJ1-2; D gene unclear. The germline V gene has CDR1 MNHEY and CDR2 SVGEGT. V was clipped by 5 bases and J by 5 bases, with 9 bases between them. This CDR3 is 12 amino acids long.

This clone is a singleton in its sample. The chain joins TRBV6-2 or TRBV6-3 to TRBJ1-2; 7 positions match TRBD1. CDR3 length equals 17 residues. The V and J ends lost 1 base and 0 bases, in that order; junction bases with no gene match: 8. Germline CDR1 reads MNHEY; CDR2 reads SVGEGT. The DNA for the CDR3 is TGTGCCAGCAGTTACTTTTGGGGGACAGTGACTAACTATGGCTACACCTTC. Translating it yields CASSYFWGTVTNYGYTF.

The chain links TRBV30 to TRBJ2-7, with TRBD2 matching 10 bases. Per the germline V gene, CDR1 is GTSNPN and CDR2 is SVGIG (reference sequence). The trim removed 0 bases at V and 3 bases at J, leaving 8 bases unmatched. The CDR3 extends over 16 amino acids. The DNA for the CDR3 is TGTGCCTGGAGTGTACCCAGGGGACTAGCGTACTACGAGCAGTACTTC. Translating gives CAWSVPRGLAYYEQYF. Variable domain in full (rest from reference TRBV30 and TRBJ2-7): SQTIHQWPATLVQPVGSPLSLECTVEGTSNPNLYWYRQAAGRGLQLLFYSVGIGQISSEVPQNLSASRPQDRQFILSSKKLLLSDSGFYLCAWSVPRGLAYYEQYFGPGTRLTVT.

The chain's CDR3 is CASSYGPKGETQYF. CDR3 nucleotides: TGTGCCAGCAGCTACGGGCCGAAGGGGGAGACCCAGTACTTC. The rearrangement links TRBV11-3 to TRBJ2-5; tentatively, D is TRBD1 (5 bases). The CDR3 consists of 14 residues. Germline lookup yields CDR1 SGHNT and CDR2 YENEEA. V gave up 4 bases and J gave up 5 bases, with 14 bases separating them.

The chain combines TRBV12-5 with TRBJ2-3; 9 bases map to TRBD2. This CDR3 comprises 16 residues. V lost 5 bases to trimming and J lost 1 base; unmatched junction nucleotides: 7. Germline values: CDR1 LGHNT, CDR2 FRNRAP. In nucleotides, the CDR3 is TGTGCTAGTGGTCCCGCCCCTAGCGGGGGCACAGATACGCAGTATTTT. This gives the protein CASGPAPSGGTDTQYF.

The J gene is TRBJ1-3, the V gene TRBV13, with a tentative D call TRBD1 (5 bases). This CDR3 comprises 15 residues. CDR1 is PRHDT, CDR2 FYEKMQ, per germline (reference sequence). Trimming removed 3 bases from V and 0 bases from J, with 9 bases in between. CDR3 amino acids: CASSLEGNSGNTIYF. The CDR3 coding sequence is TGTGCCAGCAGCTTGGAGGGGAACTCTGGAAACACCATATATTTT.

This clone has only one observation. CDR3 region: CASSRPSGGPKSYEQYF. The CDR3 coding sequence is TGTGCCAGCAGCCGTCCTAGCGGGGGGCCGAAATCCTACGAGCAGTACTTC. V is TRBV14 and J is TRBJ2-7; 11 bases map to TRBD2. Germline V gene lookup returns CDR1 SGHDN and CDR2 FVKESK. The CDR3 has 17 residues. The trim removed 4 bases at V and 1 base at J, leaving 9 bases unmatched.

The gene calls are TRBV11-2 and TRBJ1-3; D is uncertain. The length of the CDR3 is 16 residues. Germline V CDR1 and CDR2: SGHAT, FQNNGV. Trimming stripped 0 bases from V and 0 bases from J, with 9 bases between. CDR3 in amino acids: CASSLDGRGSGNTIYF. CDR3 nucleotide sequence: TGTGCCAGCAGCTTAGATGGCCGGGGCTCTGGAAACACCATATATTTT.

The chain has TRBV19 and TRBJ1-5, with 7 nucleotides matching TRBD1. This CDR3 contains 15 residues. The germline gives CDR1 LNHDA, CDR2 SQIVND (reference sequence). The V and J ends lost 1 base and 4 bases, in that order; junction bases with no gene match: 4. The CDR3 DNA sequence: TGTGCCAGTAGTATAGGTGGGACAGCAAATCAGCCCCAGCATTTT. Translation: CASSIGGTANQPQHF.

The chain is built from TRBV27 and TRBJ2-1; 10 bases agree with TRBD2. The CDR3 totals 18 residues. Per germline, CDR1 MNHEY and CDR2 SMNVEV (reference sequence). V was pared by 1 base and J by 7 bases, with 13 bases of the junction left unmatched. Here the CDR3 DNA reads TGTGCCAGCAGTTTATTCTTTCGGGCTAGCGGGAGTTTTAATGAGCAGTTCTTC. Its protein is CASSLFFRASGSFNEQFF.

There are a few counts of this clone. The chain uses TRBV6-1 and TRBJ2-2; 8 bases agree with TRBD2. CDR1 and CDR2 from the germline V gene are MNHNS and SASEGT. V dropped 2 bases and J dropped 1; count of bases not matched to a gene: 0. This CDR3 is built from 15 residues. CDR3 region: CASSELAGNTGELFF. The CDR3 region has the DNA TGTGCCAGCAGTGAACTAGCGGGGAACACCGGGGAGCTGTTTTTT.

This clone has just a few counts. The chain recombines TRBV7-3 with TRBJ2-6; D not certain. Per the germline V gene, CDR1 is SGHTA and CDR2 is FQGTGA. The ends were cut back, 0 bases at V and 4 bases at J, with 4 bases in the middle. The CDR3 length is 14 residues. The DNA of the CDR3 is TGTGCCAGCAGCTTAACCTCAGGGGCCAACGTCCTGACTTTC. It encodes CASSLTSGANVLTF.

V usage is TRBV29-1 and J usage is TRBJ2-3; 7 bases map to TRBD2. Germline lookup yields CDR1 SQVTM and CDR2 ANQGSEA. CDR3 size: 13 residues. With 4 bases clipped from V and 2 bases from J, the junction kept 3 bases outside the gene matches. The CDR3: CSVARGDTDTQYF. In nucleotides, the CDR3 is TGCAGCGTTGCCCGGGGGGACACAGATACGCAGTATTTT.

The chain uses TRBV2 and TRBJ1-5; D remains unclear. CDR1 and CDR2 from the germline V gene are SNHLY and FYNNEI. V was shortened by 6 bases and J by 0 bases, with 12 bases between the two germline ends. CDR3 size: 15 residues. The DNA of the CDR3 is TGTGCCAGCAGCCTCGGCGGAGGTAGCAATCAGCCCCAGCATTTT. It encodes CASSLGGGSNQPQHF.

The chain recombines TRBV6-1 with TRBJ2-3; a possible D gene is TRBD1 (6 bases). Germline assignment: CDR1 MNHNS and CDR2 SASEGT. The CDR3 contains 15 residues. Deletions cut 3 bases from V and 0 bases from J, with 10 bases between. CDR3 region: CASSDGQLSTDTQYF. Here the CDR3 DNA reads TGTGCCAGCAGTGACGGACAGCTTAGCACAGATACGCAGTATTTT.

The chain has TRBV6-6 and TRBJ1-2; possible D gene TRBD1, 6 bases. This CDR3 comprises 13 residues. Trimming removed 5 bases from V and 6 bases from J, with 13 bases in between. Germline loops: CDR1 MNHNY, CDR2 SVGAGI (reference sequence). The CDR3 coding sequence is TGTGCCAGCAGTGGGGGCAGGGCGGATGGCTACACCTTC. Amino acid sequence: CASSGGRADGYTF.

The genes are TRBV7-9 and TRBJ1-2; 11 bases align to TRBD1. Per the germline V gene, CDR1 is SEHNR and CDR2 is FQNEAQ (reference sequence). The V gene end was trimmed by 5 bases and the J gene end by 4 bases; junction bases not matched to a gene: 9. The CDR3 sequence is 16 residues long. The CDR3 DNA sequence: TGTGCCAGCAGCCCGGGACAGGGGGAGGGTACCTATGGCTACACCTTC. Its translation: CASSPGQGEGTYGYTF. Variable domain in full (rest from reference TRBV7-9 and TRBJ1-2): DTGVSQNPRHKITKRGQNVTFRCDPISEHNRLYWYRQTLGQGPEFLTYFQNEAQLEKSRLLSDRFSAERPKGSFSTLEIQRTEQGDSAMYLCASSPGQGEGTYGYTFGSGTRLTVV.